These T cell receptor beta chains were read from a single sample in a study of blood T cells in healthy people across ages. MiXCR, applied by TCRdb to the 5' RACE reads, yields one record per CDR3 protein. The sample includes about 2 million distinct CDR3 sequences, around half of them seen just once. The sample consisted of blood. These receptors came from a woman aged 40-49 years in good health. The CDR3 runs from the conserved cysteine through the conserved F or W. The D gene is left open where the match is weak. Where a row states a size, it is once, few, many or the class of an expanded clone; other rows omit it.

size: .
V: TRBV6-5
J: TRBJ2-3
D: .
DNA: TGTGCCAGCAGTTACGGAACGGGTGTAGATACGCAGTATTTT
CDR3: CASSYGTGVDTQYF

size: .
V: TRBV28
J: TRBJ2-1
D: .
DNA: TGTGCCAGCAGTTATTCCCCCCTCATGGGTGAGTTCTTC
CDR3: CASSYSPLMGEFF

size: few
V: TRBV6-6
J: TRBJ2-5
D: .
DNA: TGTGCCGGGCGGGGACAAGAGACCCAGTACTTC
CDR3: CAGRGQETQYF

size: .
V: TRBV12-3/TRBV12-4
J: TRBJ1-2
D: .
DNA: TGTGCCAGCAGTACGGGTGGCTACACCTTC
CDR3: CASSTGGYTF

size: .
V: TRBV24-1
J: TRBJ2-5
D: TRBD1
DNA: TGTGCCACCAGGTCCGGACAGGAGCAAGAGACCCAGTACTTC
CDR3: CATRSGQEQETQYF

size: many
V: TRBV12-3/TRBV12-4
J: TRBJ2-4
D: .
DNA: TGTGCCAGCAGCGATCTAGCCAAAAACATTCAGTACTTC
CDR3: CASSDLAKNIQYF

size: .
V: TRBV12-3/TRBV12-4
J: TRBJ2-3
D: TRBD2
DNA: TGTGCCAGTAGGCAATTTAGCGGGGGGATCAGCACAGATACGCAGTATTTT
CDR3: CASRQFSGGISTDTQYF

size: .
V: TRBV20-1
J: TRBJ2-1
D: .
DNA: TGCAGTGCTAGCGACGGTACCAATGAGCAGTTCTTC
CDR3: CSASDGTNEQFF

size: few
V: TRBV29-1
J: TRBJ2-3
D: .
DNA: TGCAGCGTGAACCCCGGGGGACGCCGGGGAGATACGCAGTATTTT
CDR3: CSVNPGGRRGDTQYF

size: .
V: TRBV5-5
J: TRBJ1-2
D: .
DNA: TGTGCCAGCAGCCATTCCTCGGGGTACTATGGCTACACCTTC
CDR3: CASSHSSGYYGYTF

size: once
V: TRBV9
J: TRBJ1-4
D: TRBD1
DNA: TGTGCCAGCAGGGCACGGGACAGGCCGACTAATGAAAAACTGTTTTTT
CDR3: CASRARDRPTNEKLFF

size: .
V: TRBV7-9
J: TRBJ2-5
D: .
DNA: TGTGCCAGCTCCAGGTTCGGTGTCCAAGAGACCCAGTACTTC
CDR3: CASSRFGVQETQYF

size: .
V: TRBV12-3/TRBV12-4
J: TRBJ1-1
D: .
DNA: TGTGCCAGCAGTATCCGCGGTCGGAACACTGAAGCTTTCTTT
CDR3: CASSIRGRNTEAFF

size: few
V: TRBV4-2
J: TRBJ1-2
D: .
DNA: TGTGCCAGCAGCCAAGATCGTGGGGGTTACTATGGCTACACCTTC
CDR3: CASSQDRGGYYGYTF

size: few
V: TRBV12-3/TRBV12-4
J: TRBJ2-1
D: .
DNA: TGTGCCAGCTGTATTGGAGATGAGCAGTTCTTC
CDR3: CASCIGDEQFF

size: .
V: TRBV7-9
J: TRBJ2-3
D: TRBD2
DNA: TGTGCCAGCAGCTTAGGTCTAGCGGCCAACACAGATACGCAGTATTTT
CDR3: CASSLGLAANTDTQYF

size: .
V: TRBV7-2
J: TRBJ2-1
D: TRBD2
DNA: TGTGCCAGCAACTCCCAGACTAGCGAGGACAATGAGCAGTTCTTC
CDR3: CASNSQTSEDNEQFF

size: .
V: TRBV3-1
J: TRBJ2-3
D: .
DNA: TGTGCCAGCAGCCAACGACTACCAACTCGGAACACAGATACGCAGTATTTT
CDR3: CASSQRLPTRNTDTQYF

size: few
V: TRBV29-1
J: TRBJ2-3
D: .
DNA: TGCAGCGTTGAGAGGCAGGGCAAACCAGATACGCAGTATTTT
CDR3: CSVERQGKPDTQYF

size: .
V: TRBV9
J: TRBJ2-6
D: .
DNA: TGTGCCAGCAGCGCCACCTCCACCTACTCTGGGGCCAACGTCCTGACTTTC
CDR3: CASSATSTYSGANVLTF

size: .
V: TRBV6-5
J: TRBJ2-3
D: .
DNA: TGTGCCAGCAGTTACAACCTGGATACGCAGTATTTT
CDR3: CASSYNLDTQYF

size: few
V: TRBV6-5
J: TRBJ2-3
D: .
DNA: TGTGCCAGCAGTTACTCAGGGAATGGGGATACGCAGTATTTT
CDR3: CASSYSGNGDTQYF

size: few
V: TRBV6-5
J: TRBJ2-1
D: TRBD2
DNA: TGTGCCAGCAGTTCTCCTAGCGGGGCCTACAATGAGCAGTTCTTC
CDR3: CASSSPSGAYNEQFF

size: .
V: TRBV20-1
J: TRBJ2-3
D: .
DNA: TGCAGTGCTGCCCCGGGGGCGGGCCGCACAGATACGCAGTATTTT
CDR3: CSAAPGAGRTDTQYF

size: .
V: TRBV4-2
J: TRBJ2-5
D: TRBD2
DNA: TGTGCCAGCAGCCAAGACTTGGGGGGGGAGGGCCCCGATGAGCAGTACTTC
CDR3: CASSQDLGGEGPDEQYF

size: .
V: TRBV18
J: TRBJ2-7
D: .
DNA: TGTGCCAGCTCACCTGACAGGGAGGGGGACGAGCAGTACTTC
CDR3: CASSPDREGDEQYF

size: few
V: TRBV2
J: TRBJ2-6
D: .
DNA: TGTGCCAGCAGGAAGGATGTAGGCAACGTCCTGACTTTC
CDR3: CASRKDVGNVLTF

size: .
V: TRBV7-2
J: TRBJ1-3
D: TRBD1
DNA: TGTGCCAGCAGCTTAAAGGCAGGGGGCGGAAACACCATATATTTT
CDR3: CASSLKAGGGNTIYF

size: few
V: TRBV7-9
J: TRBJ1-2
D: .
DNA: TGTGCCAGCGGAACCCTAGCAGGGCAGACGGGCGCTGGCTACACCTTC
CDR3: CASGTLAGQTGAGYTF

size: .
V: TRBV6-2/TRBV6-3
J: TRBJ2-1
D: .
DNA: TGTGCCAGCGGTAACAGGGCATATTACAATGAGCAGTTCTTC
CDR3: CASGNRAYYNEQFF

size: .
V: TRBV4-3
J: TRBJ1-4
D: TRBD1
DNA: TGCGCCAGCAGCCAACGTACAGGGGGAGGTGAAAAACTGTTTTTT
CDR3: CASSQRTGGGEKLFF

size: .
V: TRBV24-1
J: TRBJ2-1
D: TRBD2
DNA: TGTGCCACCAGTGACTCGACTAGCGGGCGGTACAATGAGCAGTTCTTC
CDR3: CATSDSTSGRYNEQFF

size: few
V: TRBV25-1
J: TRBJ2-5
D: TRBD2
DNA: TGTGCCAGCAGTGTAGGACTAGCGGTTACCGAGACCCAGTACTTC
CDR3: CASSVGLAVTETQYF

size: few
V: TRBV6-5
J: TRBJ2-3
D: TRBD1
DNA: TGTGCCAGCAGCCTGACTCCGGGACAGGGGGTGGATACGCAGTATTTT
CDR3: CASSLTPGQGVDTQYF

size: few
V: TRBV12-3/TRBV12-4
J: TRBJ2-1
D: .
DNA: TGTGCCAGCAGGGACTCTCTGGGTGAGCAGTTCTTC
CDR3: CASRDSLGEQFF

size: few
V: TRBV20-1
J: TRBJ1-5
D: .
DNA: TGCAGTGCTAGGGACATAAGCAATCAGCCCCAGCATTTT
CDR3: CSARDISNQPQHF

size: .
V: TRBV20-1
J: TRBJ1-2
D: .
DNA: TGCAGTGCTAGAGACGGGCGGACTTTCTATGGCTACACCTTC
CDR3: CSARDGRTFYGYTF